This T cell receptor beta chain was captured by sequencing in a study of cytotoxic CD8 clonotypes in ibrutinib-treated CLL. Looking at the study overall: Some 25 partial and 2 complete responses; at median 68 months, around 14 remitted, around twelve progressed. General study results and limits: Relative to age-matched healthy donors, clonality at baseline was higher, and it tracked circulating CD8+ T-cell counts. Different sampling times were used for sustained-remission and progressing patients.

Germline CDR1 reads SGHNT; CDR2 reads YYREEE (reference sequence). The V end lost 4 bases, the J end lost 6 bases, and 10 bases lay between the germline ends. The CDR3 contains 13 residues. Points on this clone: The antigen is undetermined.

Depths of 1 in 200,000 to 1 in 1 million T cells were the sequencing target. The repertoire was sequenced with immunoSEQ multiplex PCR; TCRdb's copy has only in-frame clones and lacks some. The sample consists of roughly 200,000 clones, over 55% of them appearing once. The chain recombines TRBV5-4 with TRBJ2-2; D tentatively reads TRBD1 or TRBD2 (5 bases each). This TCR derives from a human donor with chronic lymphocytic leukemia. The source was PBMCs, collected after 24 months of ibrutinib treatment. The CDR3 here is CASSQGTAGELFF. The DNA for the CDR3 is TGTGCCAGCAGCCAAGGGACGGCCGGGGAGCTGTTTTTT.